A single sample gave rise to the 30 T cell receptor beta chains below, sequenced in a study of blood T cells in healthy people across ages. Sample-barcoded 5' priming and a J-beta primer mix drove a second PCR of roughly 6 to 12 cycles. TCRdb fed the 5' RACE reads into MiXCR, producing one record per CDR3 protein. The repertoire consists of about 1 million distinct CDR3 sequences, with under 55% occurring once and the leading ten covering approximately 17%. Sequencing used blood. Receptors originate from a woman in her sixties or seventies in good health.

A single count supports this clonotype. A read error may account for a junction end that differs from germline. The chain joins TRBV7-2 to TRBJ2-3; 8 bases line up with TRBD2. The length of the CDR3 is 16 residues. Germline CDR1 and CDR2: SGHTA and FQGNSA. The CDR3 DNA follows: TGTGCCAACAGCCGGGGGGGAACAGGGTCATTGGATACGCAGTATTTT. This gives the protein CANSRGGTGSLDTQYF.

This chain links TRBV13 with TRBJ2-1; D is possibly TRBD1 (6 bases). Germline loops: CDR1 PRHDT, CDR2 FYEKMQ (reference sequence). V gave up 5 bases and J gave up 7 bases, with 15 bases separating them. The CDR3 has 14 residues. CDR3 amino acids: CASSLRGIGNEQFF. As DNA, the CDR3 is TGTGCCAGCAGCCTCAGGGGTATTGGAAATGAGCAGTTCTTC.

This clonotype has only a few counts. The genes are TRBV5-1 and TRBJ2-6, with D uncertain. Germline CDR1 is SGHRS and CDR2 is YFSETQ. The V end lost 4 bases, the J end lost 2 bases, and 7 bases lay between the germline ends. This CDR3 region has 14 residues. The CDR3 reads CASSPQTGANVLTF. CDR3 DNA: TGCGCCAGCAGCCCTCAAACTGGGGCCAACGTCCTGACTTTC.

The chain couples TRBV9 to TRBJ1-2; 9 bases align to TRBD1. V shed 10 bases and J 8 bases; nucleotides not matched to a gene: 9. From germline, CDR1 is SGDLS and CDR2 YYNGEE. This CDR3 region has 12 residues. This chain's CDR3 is CASWDRVGGYTF. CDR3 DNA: TGTGCCTCGTGGGACAGGGTAGGCGGCTACACCTTC.

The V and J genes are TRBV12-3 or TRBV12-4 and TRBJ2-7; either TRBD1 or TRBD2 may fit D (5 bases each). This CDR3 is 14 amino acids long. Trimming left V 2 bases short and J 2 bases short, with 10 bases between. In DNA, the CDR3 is TGTGCCAGCAGTTTATACGGGACCACCTACGAGCAGTACTTC. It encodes CASSLYGTTYEQYF.

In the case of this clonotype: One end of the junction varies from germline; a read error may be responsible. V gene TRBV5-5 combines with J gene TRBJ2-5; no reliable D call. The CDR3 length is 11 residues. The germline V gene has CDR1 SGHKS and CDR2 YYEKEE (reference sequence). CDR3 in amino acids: CASSLLETLYF. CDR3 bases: TGTGCCAGCAGCTTACTCGAGACCCTGTACTTC.

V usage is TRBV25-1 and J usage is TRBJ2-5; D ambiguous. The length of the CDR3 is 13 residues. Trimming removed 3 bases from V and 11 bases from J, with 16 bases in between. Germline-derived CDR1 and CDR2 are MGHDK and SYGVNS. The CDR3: CASSEIAVNEQYF. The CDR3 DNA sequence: TGTGCCAGCAGTGAGATAGCCGTCAATGAGCAGTACTTC.

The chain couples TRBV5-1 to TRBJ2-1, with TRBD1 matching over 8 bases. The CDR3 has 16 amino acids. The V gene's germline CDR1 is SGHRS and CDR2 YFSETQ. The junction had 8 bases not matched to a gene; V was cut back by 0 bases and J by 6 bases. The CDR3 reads CASSLASLDRGNEQFF. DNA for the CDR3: TGCGCCAGCAGCTTGGCTAGCCTAGACAGGGGCAATGAGCAGTTCTTC.

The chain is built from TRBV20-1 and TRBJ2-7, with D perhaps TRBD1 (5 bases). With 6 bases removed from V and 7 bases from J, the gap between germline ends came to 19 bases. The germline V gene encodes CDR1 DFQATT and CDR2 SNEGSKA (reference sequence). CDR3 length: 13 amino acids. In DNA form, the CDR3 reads TGCAGTGCCAAAAAGGGGTTCAACAATGAGCAGTACTTC. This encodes CSAKKGFNNEQYF.

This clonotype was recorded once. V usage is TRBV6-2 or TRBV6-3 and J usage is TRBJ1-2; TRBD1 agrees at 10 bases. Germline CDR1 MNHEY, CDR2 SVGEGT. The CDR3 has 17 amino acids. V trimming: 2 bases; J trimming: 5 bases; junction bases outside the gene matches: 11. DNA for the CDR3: TGTGCCAGCAGTTACGCCGGGACAGGGGTCCCCCTTTATGGCTACACCTTC. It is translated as CASSYAGTGVPLYGYTF.

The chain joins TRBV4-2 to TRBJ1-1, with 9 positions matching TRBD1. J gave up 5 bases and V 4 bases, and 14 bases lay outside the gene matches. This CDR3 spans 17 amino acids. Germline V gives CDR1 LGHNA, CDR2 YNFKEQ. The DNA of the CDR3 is TGTGCCAGCAGCCCACAAATACAGGGGGCGCGAGGTACTGAAGCTTTCTTT. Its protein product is CASSPQIQGARGTEAFF.

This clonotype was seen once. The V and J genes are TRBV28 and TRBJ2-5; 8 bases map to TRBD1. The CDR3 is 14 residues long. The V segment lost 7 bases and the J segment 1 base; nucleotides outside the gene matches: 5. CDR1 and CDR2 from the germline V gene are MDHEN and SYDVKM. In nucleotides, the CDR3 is TGTGCCAGCACGTCAGGGGGCCTCCAAGAGACCCAGTACTTC. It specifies CASTSGGLQETQYF.

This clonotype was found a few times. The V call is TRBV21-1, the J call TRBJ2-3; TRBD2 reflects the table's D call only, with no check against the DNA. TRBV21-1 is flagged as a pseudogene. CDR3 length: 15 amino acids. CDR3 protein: CASSRPGSCENTQYF. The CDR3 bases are TGTGCCAGCAGCAGGCCCGGGAGTTGCGAAAATACGCAGTATTTT.

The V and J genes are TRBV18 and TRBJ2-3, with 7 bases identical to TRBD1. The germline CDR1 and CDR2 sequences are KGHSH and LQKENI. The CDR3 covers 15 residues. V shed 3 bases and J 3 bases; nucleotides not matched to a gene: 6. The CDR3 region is CASSPMRQGTDTQYF. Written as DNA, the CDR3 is TGTGCCAGCTCACCGATGCGACAGGGTACAGATACGCAGTATTTT.

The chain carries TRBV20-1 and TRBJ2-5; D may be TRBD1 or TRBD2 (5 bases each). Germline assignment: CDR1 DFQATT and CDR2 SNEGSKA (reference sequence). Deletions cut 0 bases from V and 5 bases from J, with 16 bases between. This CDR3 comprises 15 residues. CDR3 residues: CSARDPGRARETQYF. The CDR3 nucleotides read TGCAGTGCTAGAGACCCGGGGCGGGCGAGGGAGACCCAGTACTTC.

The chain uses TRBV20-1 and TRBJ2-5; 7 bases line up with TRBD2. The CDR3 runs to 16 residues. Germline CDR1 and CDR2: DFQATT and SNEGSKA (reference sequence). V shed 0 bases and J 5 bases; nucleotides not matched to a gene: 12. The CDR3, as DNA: TGCAGTGCTAGAGAAGTGAGAGCGGGATCGGGGGAGACCCAGTACTTC. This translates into CSAREVRAGSGETQYF.

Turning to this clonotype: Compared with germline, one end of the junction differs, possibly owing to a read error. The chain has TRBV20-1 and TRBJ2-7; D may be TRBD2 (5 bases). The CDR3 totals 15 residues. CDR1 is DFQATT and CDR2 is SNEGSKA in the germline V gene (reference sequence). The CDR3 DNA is TGCAGTGCTAGGAAGTTCCTCGCGGGTGACTACGGGCAGTACTTC. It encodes CSARKFLAGDYGQYF.

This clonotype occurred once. The CDR3 nucleotides read TGTGCCAGCACCTACGGGGGACAGGGAAGGAGCTATGGCTACACCTTC. Protein: CASTYGGQGRSYGYTF. V usage is TRBV6-2 or TRBV6-3 and J usage is TRBJ1-2; 9 bases align to TRBD1. Germline lookup yields CDR1 MNHEY and CDR2 SVGEGT. CDR3 length: 16 residues. V was clipped by 7 bases and J by 4 bases; unmatched bases: 13.

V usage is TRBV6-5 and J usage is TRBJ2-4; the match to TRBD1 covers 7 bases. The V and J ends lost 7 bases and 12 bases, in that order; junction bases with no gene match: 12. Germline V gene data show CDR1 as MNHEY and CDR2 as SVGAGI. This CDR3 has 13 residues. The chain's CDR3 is CASTGTRGYDQYF. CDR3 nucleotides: TGTGCCAGCACAGGGACCAGGGGGTACGATCAGTACTTC.

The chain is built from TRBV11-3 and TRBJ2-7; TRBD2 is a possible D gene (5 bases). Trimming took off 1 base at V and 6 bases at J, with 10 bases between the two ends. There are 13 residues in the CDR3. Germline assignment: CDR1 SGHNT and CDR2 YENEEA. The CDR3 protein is CASSLGFRGEQYF. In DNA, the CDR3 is TGTGCCAGCAGCTTAGGGTTTCGGGGCGAGCAGTACTTC.

The DNA for the CDR3 is TGCGCCAGCAGCTTGGGTAGCATCAATGAGCAGTTCTTC. It encodes CASSLGSINEQFF. The gene calls are TRBV5-1 and TRBJ2-1, with D unclear. Per germline, CDR1 SGHRS and CDR2 YFSETQ. The CDR3 spans 13 residues. The ends were cut back, 0 bases at V and 6 bases at J, with 7 bases in the middle.

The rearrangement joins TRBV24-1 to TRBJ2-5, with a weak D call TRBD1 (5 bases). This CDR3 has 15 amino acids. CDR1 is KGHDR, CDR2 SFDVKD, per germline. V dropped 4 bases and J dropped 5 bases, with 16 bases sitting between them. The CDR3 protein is CATSDGMGLGETQYF. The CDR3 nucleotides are TGTGCCACCAGTGACGGTATGGGGCTGGGGGAGACCCAGTACTTC.

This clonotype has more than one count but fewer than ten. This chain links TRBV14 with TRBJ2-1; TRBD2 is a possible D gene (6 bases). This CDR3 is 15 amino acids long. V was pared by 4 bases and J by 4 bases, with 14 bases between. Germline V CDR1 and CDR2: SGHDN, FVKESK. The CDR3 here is CASSPGLGGYNEQFF. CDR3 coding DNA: TGTGCCAGCAGCCCCGGACTGGGGGGTTACAATGAGCAGTTCTTC.

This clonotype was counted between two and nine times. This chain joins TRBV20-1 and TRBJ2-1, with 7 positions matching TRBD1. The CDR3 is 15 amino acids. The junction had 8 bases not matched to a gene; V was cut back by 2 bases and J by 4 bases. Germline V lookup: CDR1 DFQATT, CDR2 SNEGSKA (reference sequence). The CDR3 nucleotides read TGCAGTGCTAGAAGGGGGCCGTCCTCTTACAATGAGCAGTTCTTC. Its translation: CSARRGPSSYNEQFF.

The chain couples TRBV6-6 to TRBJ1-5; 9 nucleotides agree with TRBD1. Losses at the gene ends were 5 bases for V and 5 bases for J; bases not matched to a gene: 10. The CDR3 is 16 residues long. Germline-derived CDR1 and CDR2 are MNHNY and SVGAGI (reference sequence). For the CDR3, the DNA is TGTGCCAGCAGTGACCACGGACAGGGGAGGTATCAGCCCCAGCATTTT. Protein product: CASSDHGQGRYQPQHF.

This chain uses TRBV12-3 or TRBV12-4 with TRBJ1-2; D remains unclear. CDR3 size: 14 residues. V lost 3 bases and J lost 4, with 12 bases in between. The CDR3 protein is CASSFRGPVYGYTF. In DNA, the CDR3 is TGTGCCAGCAGTTTTCGCGGTCCGGTCTATGGCTACACCTTC.

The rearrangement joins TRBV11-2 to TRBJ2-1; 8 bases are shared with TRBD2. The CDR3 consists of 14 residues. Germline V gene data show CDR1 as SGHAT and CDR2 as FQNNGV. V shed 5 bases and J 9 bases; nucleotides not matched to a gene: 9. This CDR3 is CASSANTLAGEQFF. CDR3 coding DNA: TGTGCCAGCAGCGCAAATACTCTAGCGGGTGAGCAGTTCTTC.

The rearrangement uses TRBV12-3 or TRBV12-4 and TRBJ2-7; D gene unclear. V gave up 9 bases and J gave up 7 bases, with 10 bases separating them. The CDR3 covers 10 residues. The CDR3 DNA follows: TGTGCCAGTGCGGTTGGTGAGCAGTACTTC. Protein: CASAVGEQYF.

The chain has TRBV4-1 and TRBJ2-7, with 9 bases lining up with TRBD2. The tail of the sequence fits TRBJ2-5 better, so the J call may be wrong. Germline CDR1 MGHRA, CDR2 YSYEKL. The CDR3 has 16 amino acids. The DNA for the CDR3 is TGCGCCAGCAGCCAAGTACTAGCGGGTATGGGGGAGACCCAGTACTTC. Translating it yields CASSQVLAGMGETQYF.

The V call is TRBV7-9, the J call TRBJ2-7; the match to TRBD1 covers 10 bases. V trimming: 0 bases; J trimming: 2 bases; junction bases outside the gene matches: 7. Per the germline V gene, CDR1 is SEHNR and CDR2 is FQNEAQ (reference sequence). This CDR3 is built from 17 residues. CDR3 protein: CASSLALGTGVTYEQYF. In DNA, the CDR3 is TGTGCCAGCAGCTTAGCGCTTGGGACAGGGGTTACCTACGAGCAGTACTTC.